The rows below give T cell receptor beta chains drawn from one sample of a study of blood T cells in healthy people across ages. TCRdb fed the 5' RACE reads into MiXCR, producing one record per CDR3 protein. The sample contains about 2 million distinct CDR3 sequences, roughly 52% of which appear only once. The source material was blood. Receptors originate from a middle-aged woman in good health. Each CDR3 is given with its conserved first and last residue. The D gene is left open where the match is weak. Clone size, where shown, is once, few, many, or a class for clones that have expanded.

d_gene | j_gene | v_gene | abundance | len | CDR3aa | CDR3nt
. | TRBJ1-2 | TRBV24-1 | once | 16 | CATSDPLQGANYGYTF | TGTGCCACCAGTGACCCGCTACAGGGTGCCAACTATGGCTACACCTTC
TRBD1 | TRBJ2-3 | TRBV6-6 | . | 15 | CASRVQGSRTDTQYF | TGTGCCAGCAGAGTACAGGGGTCCCGCACAGATACGCAGTATTTT
. | TRBJ2-5 | TRBV5-1 | . | 15 | CASSWEMNYQETQYF | TGCGCCAGCAGCTGGGAGATGAACTACCAAGAGACCCAGTACTTC
TRBD1 | TRBJ2-3 | TRBV6-5 | . | 17 | CASSYRGPGRGTDTQYF | TGTGCCAGCAGTTATCGGGGCCCGGGCAGGGGGACAGATACGCAGTATTTT
TRBD1 | TRBJ2-6 | TRBV3-1 | . | 18 | CASSHPGQASSGANVLTF | TGTGCCAGCAGCCATCCGGGACAGGCCTCGTCTGGGGCCAACGTCCTGACTTTC
TRBD1 | TRBJ2-3 | TRBV24-1 | . | 13 | CATTDRVADTQYF | TGTGCCACCACTGACAGGGTGGCAGATACGCAGTATTTT
. | TRBJ2-3 | TRBV20-1 | . | 15 | CSARDARGLGDTQYF | TGCAGTGCTAGAGATGCGAGGGGGTTGGGGGATACGCAGTATTTT
. | TRBJ1-6 | TRBV20-1 | many | 16 | CSARDPAGHHYSPLHF | TGCAGTGCTAGAGACCCGGCGGGACACCATTATTCACCCCTCCACTTT
. | TRBJ2-3 | TRBV5-1 | . | 14 | CASSLVSTSDTQYF | TGCGCCAGCAGCTTGGTTTCTACTTCAGATACGCAGTATTTT
. | TRBJ2-3 | TRBV15 | few | 15 | CATTVSGSSTDTQYF | TGTGCCACCACTGTGTCGGGTTCTAGCACAGATACGCAGTATTTT
. | TRBJ2-7 | TRBV7-9 | few | 15 | CASSSATRGDPEQYF | TGTGCCAGCAGTTCCGCTACCAGGGGAGACCCCGAGCAGTACTTC
TRBD2 | TRBJ2-5 | TRBV20-1 | . | 14 | CSAVLAGGYNEQYF | TGCAGTGCAGTACTAGCGGGGGGCTACAATGAGCAGTACTTC
. | TRBJ2-1 | TRBV14 | . | 20 | CASSQLFYPNRADLGNEQFF | TGTGCCAGCAGCCAATTGTTCTACCCGAACAGAGCCGACCTAGGCAATGAGCAGTTCTTC
TRBD1 | TRBJ2-1 | TRBV6-5 | once | 15 | CASSCTQGVGETQFF | TGTGCCAGCAGTTGCACACAGGGGGTTGGGGAGACCCAGTTCTTC
. | TRBJ2-7 | TRBV4-2 | . | 15 | CASSREAGSTYEQYF | TGTGCCAGCAGCCGAGAGGCGGGGTCAACCTACGAGCAGTACTTC
. | TRBJ2-5 | TRBV25-1 | . | 15 | CASTSDPGEQETQYF | TGTGCCAGCACCTCTGACCCGGGGGAGCAAGAGACCCAGTACTTC
TRBD2 | TRBJ2-3 | TRBV20-1 | . | 16 | CSARRGLAASTDTQYF | TGCAGTGCAAGACGAGGACTAGCTGCTAGCACAGATACGCAGTATTTT
. | TRBJ2-7 | TRBV6-1 | . | 14 | CASSENPGSYEQYF | TGTGCCAGCAGTGAGAATCCGGGCTCCTACGAGCAGTACTTC
. | TRBJ2-3 | TRBV21-1 | . | 17 | CASSFLDSCRLTDTQYF | TGTGCCAGCAGCTTTCTGGACTCGTGCCGCTTAACAGATACGCAGTATTTT
. | TRBJ1-2 | TRBV20-1 | . | 12 | CSVSQRFYGYTF | TGCAGTGTCAGTCAGAGATTCTATGGCTACACCTTC
TRBD1 | TRBJ1-4 | TRBV28 | . | 17 | CASSLTIPGQRHEKLFF | TGTGCCAGCAGTTTAACGATACCGGGACAGAGGCATGAAAAACTGTTTTTT
TRBD1 | TRBJ1-5 | TRBV5-1 | . | 15 | CASSEGTGLDQPQHF | TGCGCCAGCAGCGAGGGGACAGGGCTTGATCAGCCCCAGCATTTT
. | TRBJ2-5 | TRBV28 | . | 14 | CASSLSRGSEGQYF | TGTGCCAGCAGTTTATCCCGGGGTAGCGAGGGCCAGTACTTC
. | TRBJ2-7 | TRBV6-2/TRBV6-3 | once | 15 | CASSYPPGHLKVEYF | TGTGCCAGCAGTTACCCTCCGGGACACTTGAAGGTGGAGTACTTC
TRBD1 | TRBJ2-3 | TRBV7-2 | many | 15 | CASSIRQGSTDTQYF | TGTGCCAGCAGCATAAGACAGGGGAGCACAGATACGCAGTATTTT
TRBD2 | TRBJ2-1 | TRBV5-6 | . | 14 | CASSIGLVVREQFF | TGTGCCAGCAGCATCGGACTAGTAGTGCGTGAGCAGTTCTTC